The 5 T cell receptor beta chains given below trace back to one sample, sequenced in a study of CD8 T cells in Susac syndrome. RNA totalling roughly 0.45 to 1 ug underwent reverse transcription with random hexamers. Via MiXCR, TCRdb re-called the immunoSEQ multiplex PCR reads, giving one row per CDR3 protein. The sample shows over 300,000 distinct CDR3 sequences, just over 90% of them seen only once. Material for sequencing was CD4+ T cells from PBMCs. The receptors shown here come from a human donor with multiple sclerosis.

Remarks on this clonotype: Without the conserved terminal phenylalanine or tryptophan, this CDR3 likely stems from a read error. The DNA is left out, because the CDR3 cannot be placed on it with certainty; the CDR3 is given as TCRdb lists it. The chain employs TRBV5-6 and TRBJ2-3; the tabulated D call, TRBD2, remains unverified against the DNA. Germline assignment: CDR1 SGHDT and CDR2 YYEEEE. The CDR3 is made up of 12 amino acids, end residues included. The CDR3 protein is CASTTGLHEESI.

The rearrangement links TRBV7-2 to TRBJ2-7; TRBD2 is a possible D gene (6 bases). Germline V gene sequence: CDR1 SGHTA, CDR2 FQGNSA. The length of the CDR3 is 15 residues. V lost 1 base, J lost 3 bases, and 13 bases lay in between. The CDR3 region has the DNA TGTGCCAGCAGCTTAGGGGCGGGAATGGACTACGAGCAGTACTTC. It translates to CASSLGAGMDYEQYF. Full variable domain (rest looked up from reference TRBV7-2 and TRBJ2-7): GAGVSQSPSNKVTEKGKDVELRCDPISGHTALYWYRQSLGQGLEFLIYFQGNSAPDKSGLPSDRFSAERTGGSVSTLTIQRTQQEDSAVYLCASSLGAGMDYEQYFGPGTRLTVT.

The rearrangement joins TRBV7-9 to TRBJ2-2, with D tentatively TRBD1 (6 bases). Germline CDR1 reads SEHNR; CDR2 reads FQNEAQ (reference sequence). V lost 5 bases, J lost 5 bases, and 12 bases lay in between. The CDR3 is 14 residues long. The CDR3 is CASSQGMWTGELFF. In DNA form, the CDR3 reads TGTGCCAGCAGCCAGGGGATGTGGACCGGGGAGCTGTTTTTT.

J is TRBJ1-5 and V is TRBV29-1, with D unresolved. This CDR3 comprises 14 residues. The germline V gene encodes CDR1 SQVTM and CDR2 ANQGSEA. The germline V and J ends were trimmed by 4 bases and 0 bases, with 10 bases remaining between them. CDR3 amino acids: CSVGGGGSNQPQHF. The DNA for the CDR3 is TGCAGCGTTGGAGGAGGCGGTAGCAATCAGCCCCAGCATTTT.

V usage is TRBV7-3 and J usage is TRBJ2-2, with 9 positions matching TRBD1. CDR1 SGHTA and CDR2 FQGTGA come from the germline V gene. Trimming removed 6 bases from V and 4 bases from J; junction bases left unmatched: 9. The length of the CDR3 is 16 residues. This chain's CDR3 is CASRQTGTGRTGELFF. The CDR3 DNA sequence: TGTGCCAGCAGGCAGACAGGGACAGGGCGCACCGGGGAGCTGTTTTTT.